This T cell receptor (beta chain) was captured by sequencing in a study of OX40 agonist ivuxolimab in advanced cancers. Across the study: It was ivuxolimab, an agonistic anti-OX40 (CD134) antibody, that patients were treated with.

The protocol was immunoSEQ multiplex PCR, while the TCRdb copy is restricted to in-frame clones and leaves out a portion. The repertoire holds about 42,000 clones, 86% seen once, with around 10% in the top ten. CDR3 length: 15 amino acids. Per germline, CDR1 MDHEN and CDR2 SYDVKM. With 6 bases clipped from V and 0 bases from J, the junction kept 5 bases outside the gene matches. The sequencing used CD4+ or CD8+ T cells sorted from blood, collected in a trial of the OX40 agonist ivuxolimab. This sequence originates from an adult with an advanced solid tumor such as melanoma, head and neck, liver or kidney cancer. The chain combines TRBV28 with TRBJ1-5; 7 bases agree with TRBD1. CDR3 in DNA: TGTGCCAGCAGCAGGGACAGTAATAGCAATCAGCCCCAGCATTTT. It encodes CASSRDSNSNQPQHF.